These T cell receptor beta chains were read from a single sample in a study of shared clonotypes between healthy human individuals. Some clones are missing from TCRdb's copy, which holds only in-frame ones; the method was immunoSEQ multiplex PCR. The sample lists over 750,000 clones, just over 95% occurring once. Material: naive CD8+ T cells sorted from blood. The receptors stem from a man aged 25-40 years in good health. The CDR3 runs from the conserved cysteine through the conserved F or W. A D gene is named only where the DNA matches it firmly. Where a row states a size, it is once, few, many or the class of an expanded clone; other rows omit it.

j_call d_call v_call clone_size cdr3_nt cdr3_aa
TRBJ2-7 - TRBV7-3 - TGTGCCAGCAGCTTAACGTTGCGGACCGACTACGAGCAGTACTTC CASSLTLRTDYEQYF
TRBJ2-3 - TRBV27 - TGTGCCAGCAGTTTTTTACAGAAAAAGGGTACGCAGTATTTT CASSFLQKKGTQYF
TRBJ2-7 - TRBV11-2 - TGTGCCAGCAGCTTAGGGGAGGCATACGAGCAGTACTTC CASSLGEAYEQYF
TRBJ2-6 - TRBV15 - TGTGCCACCAGCAGAGATTGGAGCCCCTCTGGGGCCAACGTCCTGACTTTC CATSRDWSPSGANVLTF
TRBJ2-7 TRBD2 TRBV6-1 - TGTGCCAGCAGTGAAGCGCTGTCGGCTAGCGGCCTATCCTACGAGCAGTACTTC CASSEALSASGLSYEQYF
TRBJ2-7 - TRBV11-2 - TGTGCCAGCAGCTTGGAGTTTAGGTACGAGCAGTACTTC CASSLEFRYEQYF
TRBJ2-7 - TRBV7-6 - TGTGCCAGCAGCTTCGGACAGGGAGGGTACGAGCAGTACTTC CASSFGQGGYEQYF
TRBJ2-7 TRBD2 TRBV11-1 once TGTGCCAGCAGCTTAGCTAGCGGGGGGCTCTACGAGCAGTACTTC CASSLASGGLYEQYF
TRBJ2-7 TRBD2 TRBV5-1 - TGCGCCAGCAGCGTGAATCTTGCTAGCGGGAGTGTTGGTTTGAGCGAGCAGTACTTC CASSVNLASGSVGLSEQYF
TRBJ1-1 - TRBV19 - TGTGCCAGTAGGGTCTGGGTAACAGATGAAGCTTTCTTT CASRVWVTDEAFF
TRBJ2-4 TRBD2 TRBV27 - TGTGCCACCTCAGCGGGAGTTATGGGCATTCAGTACTTC CATSAGVMGIQYF
TRBJ2-3 - TRBV7-9 - TGTGCCAGCAGCTTCCGGGGAGCAGATACGCAGTATTTT CASSFRGADTQYF
TRBJ2-3 - TRBV9 once TGTGCCAGCAGCGTAGATGGTAGCGCAGATACGCAGTATTTT CASSVDGSADTQYF
TRBJ2-1 TRBD2 TRBV7-6 - TGTGCCAGCAGCTCGCGGGAGGGCGTCGATGAGCAGTTCTTC CASSSREGVDEQFF
TRBJ2-2 TRBD2 TRBV27 - TGTGCCAGCCGAATCGAGGGTAGCGGGACCGGGGAGCTGTTTTTT CASRIEGSGTGELFF
TRBJ1-1 - TRBV7-9 - TGTGCCAGCAGCTCCGACAGGATAATGAACACTGAAGCTTTCTTT CASSSDRIMNTEAFF
TRBJ2-2 TRBD2 TRBV2 - TGTGCCAGCAGGGGACTAGCGGGAGCGGCAAACACCGGGGAGCTGTTTTTT CASRGLAGAANTGELFF
TRBJ2-3 TRBD2 TRBV18 - TGTGCCAGCTCAACCCCGGGACTATACACAGATACGCAGTATTTT CASSTPGLYTDTQYF
TRBJ1-1 - TRBV4-3 - TGCGCCAGCAGCGACGGACATATAACTGAAGCTTTCTTT CASSDGHITEAFF
TRBJ2-7 - TRBV2 once TGTGCCAGCAGTGATAACAACTCCTACGAGCAGTACTTC CASSDNNSYEQYF
TRBJ2-7 TRBD1 TRBV9 - TGTGCCAGCAGCGTAGCTCCGACAGGGGACCACGAGCAGTACTTC CASSVAPTGDHEQYF
TRBJ2-3 TRBD2 TRBV30 - TGTGCCTGGACCCAGACTAGCGGGAGCACAGATACGCAGTATTTT CAWTQTSGSTDTQYF
TRBJ2-7 - TRBV4-1 - TGCGCCAGCAGATTGGGATGGACAGAGGCCTACGAGCAGTACTTC CASRLGWTEAYEQYF
TRBJ1-1 TRBD1 TRBV2 - TGTGCCAGCAGTGATGAGGCGAACAGGGGGAACACTGAAGCTTTCTTT CASSDEANRGNTEAFF
TRBJ2-7 TRBD1 TRBV5-1 - TGCGCCAGCAGCTCAGTTACAGGGGGCCACTACGAGCAGTACTTC CASSSVTGGHYEQYF
TRBJ2-3 TRBD1 TRBV9 - TGTGCCAGCAGCGGTGAAAGACAGGGGGACCGAGCAGATACGCAGTATTTT CASSGERQGDRADTQYF
TRBJ1-4 TRBD1 TRBV2 few TGTGCCAGCAGTTACAGGGGGGAAAAACTGTTTTTT CASSYRGEKLFF
TRBJ2-7 TRBD2 TRBV13 - TGTGCCAGCAGCCCAGGGACTAGCGGGAGTGGCTACGAGCAGTACTTC CASSPGTSGSGYEQYF
TRBJ2-7 TRBD1 TRBV18 - TGTGCCAGCTCAAATCGGGACAGTCGATTCCTTTATACTTCCGTGGAGCAGTACTTC CASSNRDSRFLYTSVEQYF
TRBJ2-3 - TRBV4-2 - TGTGCCAGCAGCCAAGCACAGGGCTGGTTGGATACGCAGTATTTT CASSQAQGWLDTQYF
TRBJ2-2 - TRBV7-9 - TGTGCCAGCAGCTTAGCGATGAACACCGGGGAGCTGTTTTTT CASSLAMNTGELFF
TRBJ2-7 - TRBV14 - TGTGCCAGCAGCCAAGAATGGGGGGGCGGCGAGCAGTACTTC CASSQEWGGGEQYF
TRBJ2-7 - TRBV27 once TGTGCCAGCGCGCTGGGCTACGACACCGAGCAGTACTTC CASALGYDTEQYF
TRBJ2-7 TRBD1 TRBV28 - TGTGCCAGCAGTTTATGGGGACAGACCTACGAGCAGTACTTC CASSLWGQTYEQYF
TRBJ1-2 TRBD1 TRBV7-9 - TGTGCCAGCACAGGGGGCGTCTCCGGCTACACCTTC CASTGGVSGYTF
TRBJ2-5 TRBD2 TRBV11-3 - TGTGCCAGCAGCTCCACGAGCGGGAGCGGTAAGGAGACCCAGTACTTC CASSSTSGSGKETQYF
TRBJ2-3 - TRBV7-9 - TGTGCCAGCAGCGGGTACGGGAGCGAGGGAGATACGCAGTATTTT CASSGYGSEGDTQYF
TRBJ2-3 - TRBV2 - TGTGCCAGCAGTGAAGTGGGCCCACGCCCGGCAGATACGCAGTATTTT CASSEVGPRPADTQYF
TRBJ2-1 TRBD2 TRBV13 - TGTGCCAGCAGCTCCGCTGCCGGGACTAGCGATAATGAGCAGTTCTTC CASSSAAGTSDNEQFF
TRBJ2-1 - TRBV11-3 - TGTGCCAGCAGCCCGGGGGCCTACAATGAGCAGTTCTTC CASSPGAYNEQFF
TRBJ2-3 - TRBV7-9 - TGTGCCAGCAGCCCTAAGATTAAGTCGGATACGCAGTATTTT CASSPKIKSDTQYF
TRBJ1-1 - TRBV10-3 - TGTGCCATCAGCGATCGAGATGGGAAGAACACTGAAGCTTTCTTT CAISDRDGKNTEAFF
TRBJ2-5 - TRBV27 - TGTGCCAGCAGTTTATCGGCCTTCGGAGGGGTCGATACCCAGTACTTC CASSLSAFGGVDTQYF
TRBJ2-3 - TRBV7-9 - TGTGCCAGCAGCTCACACTGGGGGCAGGCGTTTACAGATACGCAGTATTTT CASSSHWGQAFTDTQYF
TRBJ2-3 - TRBV12-5 - TGTGCTAGTGGTTTGTCATTGACCCAATCAGGGGTTCTCACAGATACGCAGTATTTT CASGLSLTQSGVLTDTQYF
TRBJ2-5 - TRBV29-1 - TGCAGCGTTGTCCCCGGGGAGGAGACCCAGTACTTC CSVVPGEETQYF
TRBJ2-7 - TRBV19 - TGTGCCAGTAGCCCTGATGGGAGCTCCTACGAGCAGTACTTC CASSPDGSSYEQYF
TRBJ1-1 - TRBV11-1 - TGTGCCAGCAGCTTAGTCCCAGCGGAAGCGAACACTGAAGCTTTCTTT CASSLVPAEANTEAFF
TRBJ2-7 - TRBV14 - TGTGCCAGCAGCCACTCGGGGTACGAGCAGTACTTC CASSHSGYEQYF
TRBJ2-5 - TRBV28 - TGTGCCAGCAGTTTGAGTGACACGCAAGAGACCCAGTACTTC CASSLSDTQETQYF
TRBJ1-5 - TRBV27 - TGTGCCAGCAGTCTTCAGTCATATAGCAATCAGCCCCAGCATTTT CASSLQSYSNQPQHF
TRBJ2-3 - TRBV9 - TGTGCCAGCAGCCCCGAGGCGGGGTTCACAGATACGCAGTATTTT CASSPEAGFTDTQYF
TRBJ2-1 TRBD2 TRBV29-1 - TGCAGCGTTGAACCTCGGGAGGACAATGAGCAGTTCTTC CSVEPREDNEQFF